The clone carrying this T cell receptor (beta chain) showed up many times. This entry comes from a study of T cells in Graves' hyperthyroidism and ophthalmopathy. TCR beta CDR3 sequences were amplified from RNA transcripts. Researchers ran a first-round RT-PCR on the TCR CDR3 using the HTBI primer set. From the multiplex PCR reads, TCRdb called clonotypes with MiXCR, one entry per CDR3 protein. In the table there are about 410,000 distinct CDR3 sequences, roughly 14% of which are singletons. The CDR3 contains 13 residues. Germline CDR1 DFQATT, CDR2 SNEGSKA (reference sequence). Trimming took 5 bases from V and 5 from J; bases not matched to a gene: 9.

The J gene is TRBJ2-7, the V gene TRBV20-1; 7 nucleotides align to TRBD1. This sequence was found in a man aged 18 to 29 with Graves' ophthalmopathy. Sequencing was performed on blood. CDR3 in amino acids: CSAPQGERNEQYF. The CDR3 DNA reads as TGCAGTGCTCCTCAGGGGGAGAGAAACGAGCAGTACTTC.